What follows is one T cell receptor beta chain and its context. The data originate from a study of T cell changes during pregnancy in multiple sclerosis. With 4 bases clipped from V and 0 bases from J, the junction kept 5 bases outside the gene matches. CDR3 length: 15 amino acids. The germline CDR1 and CDR2 sequences are SGHDT and YYEEEE. Assay used: immunoSEQ multiplex PCR; TCRdb lists only in-frame clones, some missing. Of tens of thousands of clones listed, around 90% are singletons. The TCR originated in a female donor with multiple sclerosis, enrolled in a pregnancy study. The rearrangement links TRBV5-6 to TRBJ2-3; 7 positions match TRBD1. The input for sequencing was CD4+ T cells from peripheral blood mononuclear cells, taken before pregnancy. The CDR3 DNA reads as TGTGCCAGCAGCCCAAGGGGGCCTAGCACAGATACGCAGTATTTT. Translating it yields CASSPRGPSTDTQYF.